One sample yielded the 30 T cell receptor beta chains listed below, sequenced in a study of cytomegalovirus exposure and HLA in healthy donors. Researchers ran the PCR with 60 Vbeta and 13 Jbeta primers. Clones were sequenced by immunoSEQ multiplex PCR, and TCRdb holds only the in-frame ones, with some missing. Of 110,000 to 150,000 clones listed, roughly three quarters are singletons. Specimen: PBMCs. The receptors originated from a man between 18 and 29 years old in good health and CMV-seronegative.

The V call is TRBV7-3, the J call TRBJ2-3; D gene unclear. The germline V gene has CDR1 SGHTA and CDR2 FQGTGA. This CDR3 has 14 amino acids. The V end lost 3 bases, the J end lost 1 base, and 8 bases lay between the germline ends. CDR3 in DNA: TGTGCCAGCAGCTTTGAGATCGGCACAGATACGCAGTATTTT. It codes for CASSFEIGTDTQYF.

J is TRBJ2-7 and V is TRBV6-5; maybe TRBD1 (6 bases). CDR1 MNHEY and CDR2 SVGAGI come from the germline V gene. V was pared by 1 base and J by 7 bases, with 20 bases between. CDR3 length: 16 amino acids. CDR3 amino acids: CASSYWAGASLGEQYF. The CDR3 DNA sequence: TGTGCCAGCAGTTACTGGGCAGGGGCCTCCCTGGGGGAGCAGTACTTC.

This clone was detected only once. CDR3 sequence reads: CASSKTGTGANTEAFF. The CDR3 DNA reads TGTGCCAGCAGCAAGACCGGGACAGGGGCGAACACTGAAGCTTTCTTT. This rearrangement joins TRBV5-5 to TRBJ1-1, with 10 bases lining up with TRBD1. This CDR3 has 16 amino acids. Germline CDR1 reads SGHKS; CDR2 reads YYEKEE (reference sequence). Germline trimming cut 4 bases from V and 1 base from J; bases unmatched to any gene: 7.

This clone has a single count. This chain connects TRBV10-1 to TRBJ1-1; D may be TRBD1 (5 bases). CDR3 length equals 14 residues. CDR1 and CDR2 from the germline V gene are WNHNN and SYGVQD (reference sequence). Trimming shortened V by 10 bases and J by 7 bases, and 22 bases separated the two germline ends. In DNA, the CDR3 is TGCGCCATCCCCCTTAAGGGGTGTTACGTTGAAGCTTTCTTT. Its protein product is CAIPLKGCYVEAFF.

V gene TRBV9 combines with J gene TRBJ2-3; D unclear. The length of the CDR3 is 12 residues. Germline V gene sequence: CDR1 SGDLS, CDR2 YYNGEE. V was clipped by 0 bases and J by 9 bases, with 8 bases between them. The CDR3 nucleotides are TGTGCCAGCAGCGTAGTAGAGGAAACGCAGTATTTT. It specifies CASSVVEETQYF.

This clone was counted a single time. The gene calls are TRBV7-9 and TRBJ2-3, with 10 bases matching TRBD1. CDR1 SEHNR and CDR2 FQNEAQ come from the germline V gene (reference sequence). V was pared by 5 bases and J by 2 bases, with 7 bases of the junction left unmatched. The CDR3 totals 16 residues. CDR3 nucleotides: TGTGCCAGCAGCGGACTGACAGGGGGCCCCACAGATACGCAGTATTTT. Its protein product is CASSGLTGGPTDTQYF.

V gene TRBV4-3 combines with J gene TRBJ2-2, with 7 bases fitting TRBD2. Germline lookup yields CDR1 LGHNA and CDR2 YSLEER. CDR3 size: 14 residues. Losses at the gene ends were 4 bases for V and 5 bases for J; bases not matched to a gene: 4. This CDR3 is CASSLIGGTGELFF. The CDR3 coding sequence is TGCGCCAGCAGCCTAATCGGGGGGACCGGGGAGCTGTTTTTT.

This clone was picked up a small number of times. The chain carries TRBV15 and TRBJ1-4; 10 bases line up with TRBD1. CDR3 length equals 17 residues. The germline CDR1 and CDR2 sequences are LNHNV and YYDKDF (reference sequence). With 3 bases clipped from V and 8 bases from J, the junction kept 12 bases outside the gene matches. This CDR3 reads CATSRGYLGQGQEKLFF. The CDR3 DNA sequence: TGTGCCACCAGCAGGGGATACCTGGGACAGGGGCAGGAAAAACTGTTTTTT. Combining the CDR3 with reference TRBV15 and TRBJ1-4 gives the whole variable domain DAMVIQNPRYQVTQFGKPVTLSCSQTLNHNVMYWYQQKSSQAPKLLFHYYDKDFNNEADTPDNFQSRRPNTSFCFLDIRSPGLGDTAMYLCATSRGYLGQGQEKLFFGSGTQLSVL.

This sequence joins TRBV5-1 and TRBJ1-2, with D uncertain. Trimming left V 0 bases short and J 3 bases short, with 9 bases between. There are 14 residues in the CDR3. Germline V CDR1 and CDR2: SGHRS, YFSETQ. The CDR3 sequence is CASSLVHRDYGYTF. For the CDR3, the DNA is TGCGCCAGCAGCTTGGTACACAGAGACTATGGCTACACCTTC.

Here the CDR3 DNA reads TGCAGCGTTGGGGGAGGGAACACTGAAGCTTTCTTT. Protein: CSVGGGNTEAFF. The V gene is TRBV29-1, the J gene TRBJ1-1; D not certain. Germline CDR1 is SQVTM and CDR2 is ANQGSEA. Trimming stripped 4 bases from V and 1 base from J, with 7 bases between. This CDR3 comprises 12 residues.

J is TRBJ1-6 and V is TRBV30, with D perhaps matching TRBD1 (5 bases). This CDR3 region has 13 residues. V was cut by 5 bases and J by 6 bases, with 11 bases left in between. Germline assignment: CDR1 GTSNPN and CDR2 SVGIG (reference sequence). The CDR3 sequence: CAWQGMGNSPLHF. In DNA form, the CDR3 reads TGTGCCTGGCAGGGAATGGGTAATTCACCCCTCCACTTT.

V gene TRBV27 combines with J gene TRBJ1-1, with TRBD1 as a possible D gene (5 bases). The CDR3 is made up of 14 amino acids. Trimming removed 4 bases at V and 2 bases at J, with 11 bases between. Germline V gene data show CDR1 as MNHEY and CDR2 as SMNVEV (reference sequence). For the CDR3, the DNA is TGTGCCAGCAGTTGGCAGGGCCCTAACACTGAAGCTTTCTTT. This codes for CASSWQGPNTEAFF.

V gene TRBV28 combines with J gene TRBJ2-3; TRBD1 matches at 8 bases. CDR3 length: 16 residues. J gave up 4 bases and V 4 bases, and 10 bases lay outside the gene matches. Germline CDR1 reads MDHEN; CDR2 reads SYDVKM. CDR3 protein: CASSWGTGDTSDTQYF. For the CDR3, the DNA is TGTGCCAGCAGTTGGGGGACAGGAGATACCTCAGATACGCAGTATTTT.

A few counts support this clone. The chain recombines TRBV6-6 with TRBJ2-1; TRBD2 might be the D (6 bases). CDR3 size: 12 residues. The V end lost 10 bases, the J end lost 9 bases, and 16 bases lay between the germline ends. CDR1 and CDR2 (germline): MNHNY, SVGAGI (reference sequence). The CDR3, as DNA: TGTGCCATCTCGTCGGGGGTGGTTGAGCAGTTCTTC. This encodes CAISSGVVEQFF.

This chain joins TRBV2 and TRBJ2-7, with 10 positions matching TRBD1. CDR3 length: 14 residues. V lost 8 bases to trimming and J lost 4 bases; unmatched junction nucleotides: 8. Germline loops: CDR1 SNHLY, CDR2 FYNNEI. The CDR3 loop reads CASVGGQGGYEQYF. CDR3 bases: TGTGCCAGCGTTGGAGGACAGGGGGGGTACGAGCAGTACTTC.

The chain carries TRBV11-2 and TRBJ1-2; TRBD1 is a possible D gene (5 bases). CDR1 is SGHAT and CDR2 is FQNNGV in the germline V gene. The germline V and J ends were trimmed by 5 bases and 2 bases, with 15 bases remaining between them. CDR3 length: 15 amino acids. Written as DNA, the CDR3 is TGTGCCAGCAGCCGGCTTAAGGGGTTGAACTATGGCTACACCTTC. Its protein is CASSRLKGLNYGYTF.

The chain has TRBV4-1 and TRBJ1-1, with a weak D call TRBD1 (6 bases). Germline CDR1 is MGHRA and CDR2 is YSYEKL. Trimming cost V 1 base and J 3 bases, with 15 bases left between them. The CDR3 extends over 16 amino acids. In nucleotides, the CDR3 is TGCGCCAGCAGCCAAGTTTCGGCAGGGGAATACACTGAAGCTTTCTTT. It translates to CASSQVSAGEYTEAFF.

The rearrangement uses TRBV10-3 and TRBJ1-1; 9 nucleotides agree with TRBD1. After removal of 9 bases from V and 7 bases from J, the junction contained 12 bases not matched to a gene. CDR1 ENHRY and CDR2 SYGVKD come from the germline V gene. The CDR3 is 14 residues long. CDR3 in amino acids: CAITSGTGKREAFF. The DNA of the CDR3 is TGTGCCATTACCTCCGGGACAGGGAAACGTGAAGCTTTCTTT.

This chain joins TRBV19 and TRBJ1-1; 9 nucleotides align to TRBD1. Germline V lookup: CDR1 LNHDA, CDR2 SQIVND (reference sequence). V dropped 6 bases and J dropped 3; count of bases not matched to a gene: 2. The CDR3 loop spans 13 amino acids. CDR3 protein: CASRRDRDTEAFF. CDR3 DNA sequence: TGTGCCAGTAGACGGGACAGGGACACTGAAGCTTTCTTT.

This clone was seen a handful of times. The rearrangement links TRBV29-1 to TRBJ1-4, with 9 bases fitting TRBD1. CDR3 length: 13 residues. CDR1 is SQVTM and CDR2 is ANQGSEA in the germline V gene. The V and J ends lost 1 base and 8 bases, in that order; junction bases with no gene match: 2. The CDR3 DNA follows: TGCAGCGTTGAAGGGACAGGGGCCGAAAAACTGTTTTTT. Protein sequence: CSVEGTGAEKLFF. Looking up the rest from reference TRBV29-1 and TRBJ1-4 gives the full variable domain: SAVISQKPSRDICQRGTSLTIQCQVDSQVTMMFWYRQQPGQSLTLIATANQGSEATYESGFVIDKFPISRPNLTFSTLTVSNMSPEDSSIYLCSVEGTGAEKLFFGSGTQLSVL.

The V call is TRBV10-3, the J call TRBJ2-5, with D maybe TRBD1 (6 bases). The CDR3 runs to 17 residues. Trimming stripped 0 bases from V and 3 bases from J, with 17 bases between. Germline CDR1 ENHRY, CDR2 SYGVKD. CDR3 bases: TGTGCCATCAGTGAGTCCGGAACAGGGAGTGTGAAAGAGACCCAGTACTTC. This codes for CAISESGTGSVKETQYF.

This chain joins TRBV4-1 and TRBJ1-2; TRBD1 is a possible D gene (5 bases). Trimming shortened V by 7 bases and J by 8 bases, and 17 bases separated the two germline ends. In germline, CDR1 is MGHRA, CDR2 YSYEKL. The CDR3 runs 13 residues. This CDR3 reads CASNTGGDGGYTF. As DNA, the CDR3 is TGCGCCAGCAACACAGGAGGGGATGGAGGCTACACCTTC.

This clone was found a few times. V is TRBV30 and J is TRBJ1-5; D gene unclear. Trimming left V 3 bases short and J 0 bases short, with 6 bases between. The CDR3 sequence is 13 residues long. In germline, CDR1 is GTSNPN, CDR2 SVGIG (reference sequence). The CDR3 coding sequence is TGTGCCTGGAGGGTAGATAGCAATCAGCCCCAGCATTTT. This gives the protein CAWRVDSNQPQHF.

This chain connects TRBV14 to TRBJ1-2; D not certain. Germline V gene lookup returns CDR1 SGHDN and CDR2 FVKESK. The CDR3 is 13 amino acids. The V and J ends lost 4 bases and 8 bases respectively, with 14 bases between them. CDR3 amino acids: CASSRALMAGYTF. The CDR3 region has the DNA TGTGCCAGCAGCCGGGCCCTCATGGCGGGCTACACCTTC.

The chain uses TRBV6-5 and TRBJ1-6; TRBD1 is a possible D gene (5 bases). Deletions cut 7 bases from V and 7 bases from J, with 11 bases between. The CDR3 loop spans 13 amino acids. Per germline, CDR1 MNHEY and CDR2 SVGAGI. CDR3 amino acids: CASTDRVNSPLHF. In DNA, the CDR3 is TGTGCCAGCACCGACAGAGTCAATTCACCCCTCCACTTT.

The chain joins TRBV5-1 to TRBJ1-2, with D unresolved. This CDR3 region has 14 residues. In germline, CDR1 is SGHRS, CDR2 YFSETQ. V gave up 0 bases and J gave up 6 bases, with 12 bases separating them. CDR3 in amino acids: CASSLEEGRHGYTF. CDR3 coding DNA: TGCGCCAGCAGCTTGGAAGAGGGTCGGCATGGCTACACCTTC.

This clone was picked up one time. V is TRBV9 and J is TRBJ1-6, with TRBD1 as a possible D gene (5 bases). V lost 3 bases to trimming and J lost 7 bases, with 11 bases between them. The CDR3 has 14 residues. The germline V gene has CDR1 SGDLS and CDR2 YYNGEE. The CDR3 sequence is CASSAWGVNSPLHF. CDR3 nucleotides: TGTGCCAGCAGCGCCTGGGGGGTAAATTCACCCCTCCACTTT. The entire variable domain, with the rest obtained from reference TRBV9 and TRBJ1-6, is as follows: DSGVTQTPKHLITATGQRVTLRCSPRSGDLSVYWYQQSLDQGLQFLIQYYNGEERAKGNILERFSAQQFPDLHSELNLSSLELGDSALYFCASSAWGVNSPLHFGNGTRLTVT.

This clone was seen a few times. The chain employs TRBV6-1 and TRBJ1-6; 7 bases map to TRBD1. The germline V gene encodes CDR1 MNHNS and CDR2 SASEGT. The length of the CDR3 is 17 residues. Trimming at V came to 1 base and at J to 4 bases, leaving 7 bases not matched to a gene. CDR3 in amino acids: CASSEVDRGRYNSPLHF. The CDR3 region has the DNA TGTGCCAGCAGTGAAGTAGATAGGGGGCGGTATAATTCACCCCTCCACTTT.

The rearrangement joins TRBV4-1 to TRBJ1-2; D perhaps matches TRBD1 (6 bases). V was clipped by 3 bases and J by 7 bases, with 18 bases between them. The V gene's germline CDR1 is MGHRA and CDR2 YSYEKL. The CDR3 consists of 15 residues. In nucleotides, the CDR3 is TGCGCCAGCAGCCAGAGGGGGAGTTCGGGCGGTGGCTACACCTTC. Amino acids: CASSQRGSSGGGYTF.

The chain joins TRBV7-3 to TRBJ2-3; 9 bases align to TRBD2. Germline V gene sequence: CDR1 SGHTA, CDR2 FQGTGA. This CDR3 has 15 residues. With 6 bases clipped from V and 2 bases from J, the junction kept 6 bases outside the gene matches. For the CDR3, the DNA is TGTGCCAGCAGTTTAGCGGGGGCCCCCACAGATACGCAGTATTTT. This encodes CASSLAGAPTDTQYF.